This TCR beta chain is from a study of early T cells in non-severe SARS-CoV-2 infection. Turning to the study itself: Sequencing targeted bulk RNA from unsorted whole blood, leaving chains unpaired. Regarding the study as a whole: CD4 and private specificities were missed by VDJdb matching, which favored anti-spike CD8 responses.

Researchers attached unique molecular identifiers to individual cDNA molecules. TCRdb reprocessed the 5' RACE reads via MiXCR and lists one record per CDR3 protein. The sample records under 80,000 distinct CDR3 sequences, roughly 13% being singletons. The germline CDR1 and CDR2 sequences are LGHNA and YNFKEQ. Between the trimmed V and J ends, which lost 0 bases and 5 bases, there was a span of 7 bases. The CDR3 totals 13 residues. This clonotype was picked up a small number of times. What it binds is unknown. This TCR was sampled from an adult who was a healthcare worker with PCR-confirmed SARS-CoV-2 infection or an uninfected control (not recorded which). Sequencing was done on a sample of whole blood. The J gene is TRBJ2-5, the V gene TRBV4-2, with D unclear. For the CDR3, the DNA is TGTGCCAGCAGCCAAGATTTAGTTGAGACCCAGTACTTC. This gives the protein CASSQDLVETQYF.